These 17 T cell receptor beta chains originate from one sample sequenced in a study of T cells in Graves' hyperthyroidism and ophthalmopathy. Researchers took RNA transcripts and amplified the TCR beta CDR3 regions from them. With the HTBI primer set, the TCR CDR3 went through a first round of RT-PCR. TCRdb independently ran MiXCR on the multiplex PCR reads; one entry per CDR3 protein. Of approximately 400,000 distinct CDR3 sequences listed, roughly 14% are singletons. Sequencing was carried out using blood. These receptor sequences come from a woman younger than 30 with Graves' hyperthyroidism that later progressed to Graves' ophthalmopathy.

This clonotype was counted at least ten times. The chain uses TRBV10-3 and TRBJ2-5; no firm D call. Trimming cost V 4 bases and J 5 bases, with 11 bases left between them. The CDR3 sequence is 13 residues long. Germline V gene sequence: CDR1 ENHRY, CDR2 SYGVKD. The CDR3 is CAISAQIGETQYF. The CDR3 region has the DNA TGTGCCATCAGTGCTCAGATTGGCGAGACCCAGTACTTC.

This clonotype was observed many times. The chain joins TRBV10-3 to TRBJ2-5; tentatively, D is TRBD1 or TRBD2 (7 bases each). The germline V and J ends were trimmed by 6 bases and 4 bases, with 21 bases remaining between them. CDR3 length: 16 amino acids. Germline assignment: CDR1 ENHRY and CDR2 SYGVKD. CDR3: CAIRPQGGGRIETQYF. The CDR3 region has the DNA TGTGCCATCAGACCTCAAGGGGGCGGGAGAATAGAGACCCAGTACTTC.

As to this clonotype: Since a much larger clone is just one base distant, this may be a read error. This CDR3 is CSAGRYNGQFF. In nucleotides, the CDR3 is TGCAGTGCTGGGCGATACAATGGGCAGTTCTTC. The V gene is TRBV20-1, the J gene TRBJ2-1; no definite D call. Germline V CDR1 and CDR2: DFQATT, SNEGSKA (reference sequence). This CDR3 spans 11 amino acids.

Ten or more counts support this clonotype. The rearrangement uses TRBV7-9 and TRBJ1-1; unclear D gene. Germline CDR1 and CDR2: SEHNR and FQNEAQ (reference sequence). The CDR3 consists of 15 residues. V was trimmed by 1 base and J by 1 base, leaving 10 bases between them. CDR3 protein: CASSLVGNGNTEAFF. The CDR3 nucleotides are TGTGCCAGCAGCTTAGTCGGGAATGGGAACACTGAAGCTTTCTTT.

This clonotype was seen ten or more times. V is TRBV28 and J is TRBJ1-6; 7 bases map to TRBD1. The CDR3 runs 14 residues. V shed 5 bases, J shed 5 bases, and the junction held 3 bases outside the gene matches. Germline CDR1 and CDR2: MDHEN and SYDVKM. The CDR3 DNA is TGTGCCAGCAGTACAGGGGCTGATAATTCACCCCTCCACTTT. This codes for CASSTGADNSPLHF.

This clonotype was recorded many times. CDR3 residues: CASSYTPPEREGPYEQYF. For the CDR3, the DNA is TGTGCCAGCAGTTACACGCCGCCAGAGCGGGAGGGCCCCTACGAGCAGTACTTC. The chain recombines TRBV6-5 with TRBJ2-7; 10 bases align to TRBD2. CDR3 length: 18 residues. Trimming removed 2 bases from V and 2 bases from J; junction bases left unmatched: 12. Per germline, CDR1 MNHEY and CDR2 SVGAGI.

In this sample, this clonotype turned up many times. The chain joins TRBV27 to TRBJ2-3; 9 bases are shared with TRBD2. Germline assignment: CDR1 MNHEY and CDR2 SMNVEV (reference sequence). With 6 bases clipped from V and 0 bases from J, the junction kept 4 bases outside the gene matches. The CDR3 loop spans 15 amino acids. The CDR3 DNA sequence: TGTGCCAGCAGAACTAGCGGGCTTAGCACAGATACGCAGTATTTT. Translated: CASRTSGLSTDTQYF.

This clonotype was detected ten times or more. The rearrangement links TRBV20-1 to TRBJ2-7; TRBD2 matches at 9 bases. Germline CDR1 DFQATT, CDR2 SNEGSKA (reference sequence). The V and J ends lost 0 bases and 6 bases, in that order; junction bases with no gene match: 9. The length of the CDR3 is 15 residues. CDR3 in DNA: TGCAGTGCTAGAGATCCGGGACTAGCTTCTCGCGAGCAGTACTTC. Its translation: CSARDPGLASREQYF.

The J gene is TRBJ2-2, the V gene TRBV12-5; D tentatively reads TRBD1 or TRBD2 (5 bases each). The CDR3 covers 15 residues. The germline V and J ends were trimmed by 4 bases and 6 bases, with 15 bases remaining between them. CDR1 is LGHNT, CDR2 FRNRAP, per germline. The CDR3 sequence is CASGWGTAGPGELFF. The CDR3 nucleotides read TGTGCTAGTGGTTGGGGGACGGCCGGGCCCGGGGAGCTGTTTTTT.

This chain joins TRBV4-1 and TRBJ2-7; TRBD1 or TRBD2 may be the D gene (6 bases each). V was cut by 0 bases and J by 4 bases, with 19 bases left in between. The CDR3 has 17 amino acids. The V gene's germline CDR1 is MGHRA and CDR2 YSYEKL. CDR3 region: CASSQEKGGGNLYEQYF. Here the CDR3 DNA reads TGCGCCAGCAGCCAAGAAAAGGGGGGCGGGAACTTATACGAGCAGTACTTC.

This chain links TRBV28 with TRBJ1-5; tentative D call: TRBD1 (5 bases). V lost 6 bases and J 5 bases, leaving 14 bases between the germline ends. The CDR3 extends over 14 amino acids. Germline CDR1 is MDHEN and CDR2 is SYDVKM. As DNA, the CDR3 is TGTGCCAGCAGCCGCACCCAGGGAGATCAGCCCCAGCATTTT. Translating it yields CASSRTQGDQPQHF.

This clonotype was seen a handful of times. The rearrangement links TRBV5-4 to TRBJ2-1; 9 positions agree with TRBD2. The germline CDR1 and CDR2 sequences are SGHNT and YYREEE (reference sequence). This CDR3 contains 16 residues. V dropped 2 bases and J dropped 9; count of bases not matched to a gene: 12. The CDR3 coding sequence is TGTGCCAGCAGCTTCCCGGGACTAGCCCTTCGGGGTGAGCAGTTCTTC. It specifies CASSFPGLALRGEQFF.

On this clonotype: A read error may be the cause here, since a much bigger clone is one base away. The chain links TRBV7-8 to TRBJ1-2, with unresolved D. V gave up 0 bases and J gave up 7 bases, with 12 bases separating them. This CDR3 is built from 14 residues. Germline CDR1 reads SGHVS; CDR2 reads FQNEAQ. The CDR3 is CASSLAPHLGGYTF. The CDR3 bases are TGTGCCAGCAGCTTAGCGCCACATTTAGGTGGCTACACCTTC.

This clonotype was detected only a few times. The genes are TRBV9 and TRBJ2-5; D ambiguous. V lost 3 bases to trimming and J lost 5 bases, with 17 bases between them. The CDR3 is 15 amino acids. Germline V CDR1 and CDR2: SGDLS, YYNGEE. The CDR3 is CASSATGPAVETQYF. The CDR3 coding sequence is TGTGCCAGCAGCGCCACCGGACCCGCGGTCGAGACCCAGTACTTC.

Concerning this clonotype itself: A much more abundant neighbour one base away suggests this may be a read error. This chain connects TRBV28 to TRBJ2-7; TRBD2 matches 9 bases. Germline assignment: CDR1 MDHEN and CDR2 SYDVKM. V lost 3 bases and J lost 4; bases outside the gene matches: 10. The CDR3 spans 16 residues. The chain's CDR3 is CASSLTAEREDYEQYF. CDR3 nucleotide sequence: TGTGCCAGCAGTTTGACAGCGGAGCGGGAGGATTACGAGCAGTACTTC.

A note on this clonotype: A much larger clone lies one base from this, so it may be a read error. The chain is built from TRBV7-2 and TRBJ2-7, with TRBD2 as a possible D gene (6 bases). CDR1 and CDR2 (germline): SGHTA, FQGNSA. This CDR3 contains 15 residues. In DNA form, the CDR3 reads TGTGCCAGCAGGTATACTAGCACAAGCTCCTACAAGCAGTACTTC. Translated, it gives CASRYTSTSSYKQYF.

This clonotype turned up a few times. V is TRBV5-4 and J is TRBJ1-6; D perhaps matches TRBD1 (5 bases). Trimming took off 0 bases at V and 6 bases at J, with 13 bases between the two ends. Germline V gene data show CDR1 as SGHNT and CDR2 as YYREEE (reference sequence). The CDR3 length is 16 residues. CDR3 sequence (DNA): TGTGCCAGCAGCTTGGGAACTGGGGACCTTAATTCACCCCTCCACTTT. Its protein is CASSLGTGDLNSPLHF.